The 26 T cell receptor beta chains presented below share a single source sample, sequenced in a study of shared clonotypes between healthy human individuals. Selected positively for CCR7 and CD45RO-negative, naive CD8 cells excluded terminally differentiated effector memory CD45RA+ cells. Assay: immunoSEQ multiplex PCR; the TCRdb copy retains only in-frame clones and omits some. Among approximately 2,200,000 clones listed, 85% to 95% were seen once. Source material: naive CD8+ T cells from PBMCs. The receptor source for this set is a man aged 18 to 29 in good health. Some clones in this sample may be carry-over from other donors' samples.

This rearrangement joins TRBV11-1 to TRBJ2-7; D possibly matches TRBD1 or TRBD2 (5 bases each). This CDR3 spans 13 amino acids. The germline gives CDR1 SGHAT, CDR2 FQDESV (reference sequence). Trimming pared 2 bases from V and 7 bases from J, leaving 12 bases between. CDR3 DNA: TGTGCCAGCAGCTTAATCAGAGAGGGGGAGCAGTACTTC. Residues: CASSLIREGEQYF.

The chain recombines TRBV29-1 with TRBJ2-1; TRBD2 matches 7 bases. V shed 4 bases, J shed 4 bases, and the junction held 7 bases outside the gene matches. Germline assignment: CDR1 SQVTM and CDR2 ANQGSEA. This CDR3 spans 14 amino acids. As DNA, the CDR3 is TGCAGCGTTGTATACGGGGGGTCTTACAATGAGCAGTTCTTC. This codes for CSVVYGGSYNEQFF.

This clone was counted a few times. CDR3 DNA: TGTGCCTGGAGTACTTCCATGCCTGAAGCTTTCTTT. This sequence encodes CAWSTSMPEAFF. V gene TRBV30 combines with J gene TRBJ1-1; D unresolved. Trimming removed 2 bases from V and 6 bases from J, with 10 bases in between. CDR1 is GTSNPN, CDR2 SVGIG, per germline (reference sequence). The CDR3 is 12 amino acids. The full variable domain, its missing parts supplied by reference TRBV30 and TRBJ1-1, is SQTIHQWPATLVQPVGSPLSLECTVEGTSNPNLYWYRQAAGRGLQLLFYSVGIGQISSEVPQNLSASRPQDRQFILSSKKLLLSDSGFYLCAWSTSMPEAFFGQGTRLTVV.

CDR3 in DNA: TGTGCCAGCAGCGCATCAGGCCCCGGGGAGCTGTTTTTT. This gives the protein CASSASGPGELFF. The chain is built from TRBV9 and TRBJ2-2, with D unclear. V dropped 3 bases and J dropped 6 bases, with 9 bases sitting between them. This CDR3 has 13 amino acids. The germline CDR1 and CDR2 sequences are SGDLS and YYNGEE.

CDR3 nucleotide sequence: TGCGCCAGCAGCTTCCCTTTGATCGGGGGCGGGGAGACCCAGTACTTC. Its protein is CASSFPLIGGGETQYF. The genes are TRBV4-1 and TRBJ2-5, with D perhaps TRBD1 or TRBD2 (6 bases each). Germline V lookup: CDR1 MGHRA, CDR2 YSYEKL. The CDR3 totals 16 residues. The V end lost 5 bases, the J end lost 5 bases, and 21 bases lay between the germline ends.

The chain recombines TRBV27 with TRBJ2-1, with TRBD1 as a possible D gene (6 bases). This CDR3 spans 14 amino acids. Trimming stripped 2 bases from V and 4 bases from J, with 9 bases between. Germline V gives CDR1 MNHEY, CDR2 SMNVEV (reference sequence). The CDR3 is CASSLMGAYNEQFF. CDR3 bases: TGTGCCAGCAGTTTAATGGGGGCGTACAATGAGCAGTTCTTC.

The chain carries TRBV19 and TRBJ1-5; TRBD1 aligns across 9 bases. V lost 0 bases to trimming and J lost 4 bases; unmatched junction nucleotides: 10. There are 18 residues in the CDR3. Germline V CDR1 and CDR2: LNHDA, SQIVND (reference sequence). The CDR3 spells CASSIDLLGTGWNQPQHF. In DNA form, the CDR3 reads TGTGCCAGTAGTATAGATCTTCTGGGGACAGGGTGGAATCAGCCCCAGCATTTT.

V is TRBV2 and J is TRBJ2-1; 10 bases map to TRBD2. This CDR3 has 15 residues. The ends lost 5 bases at V and 4 bases at J; junction bases unmatched: 5. The germline CDR1 and CDR2 sequences are SNHLY and FYNNEI. This chain's CDR3 is CASSTGTSAYNEQFF. The CDR3 DNA follows: TGTGCCAGCAGTACCGGGACTAGCGCTTACAATGAGCAGTTCTTC.

The V and J genes are TRBV5-4 and TRBJ1-1; a possible D gene is TRBD1 (6 bases). This CDR3 comprises 15 residues. Germline V gene data show CDR1 as SGHNT and CDR2 as YYREEE (reference sequence). The ends were cut back, 2 bases at V and 5 bases at J, with 16 bases in the middle. The CDR3 loop reads CASSFFGGTRTEAFF. The CDR3 nucleotides read TGTGCCAGCAGCTTTTTTGGGGGCACGAGGACTGAAGCTTTCTTT.

At least ten counts were recorded for this clone. Within the sample, other DNA sequences also encode this same CDR3. The genes are TRBV7-8 and TRBJ1-5, with D hard to call. This CDR3 is built from 12 residues. Germline V gene lookup returns CDR1 SGHVS and CDR2 FQNEAQ. Trimming took 5 bases from V and 6 from J, leaving 8 bases between them. The CDR3 DNA follows: TGTGCCAGCAGCCCTGGCGGTCAGCCCCAGCATTTT. It specifies CASSPGGQPQHF.

A few counts support this clone. The chain links TRBV7-9 to TRBJ1-1, with TRBD1 matching 8 bases. From germline, CDR1 is SEHNR and CDR2 FQNEAQ (reference sequence). Trimming removed 6 bases from V and 1 base from J; junction bases left unmatched: 10. The CDR3 contains 16 residues. The CDR3 sequence: CASRLDRVRGNTEAFF. The CDR3 DNA sequence: TGTGCCAGCAGATTGGACAGGGTAAGGGGGAACACTGAAGCTTTCTTT.

The J gene is TRBJ2-5, the V gene TRBV30; D might be TRBD2 (5 bases). The J call may be faulty, since TRBJ2-7 better matches the DNA end. The CDR3 consists of 13 residues. Looked up from germline, CDR1 is GTSNPN and CDR2 is SVGIG (reference sequence). CDR3 amino acids: CAQHREGSYEQYF. CDR3 bases: TGTGCCCAACACCGAGAGGGCTCCTACGAGCAGTACTTC.

The chain uses TRBV5-4 and TRBJ2-7; D is undetermined. The V gene's germline CDR1 is SGHNT and CDR2 YYREEE (reference sequence). The CDR3 sequence is 12 residues long. The V end lost 3 bases, the J end lost 6 bases, and 10 bases lay between the germline ends. Written as DNA, the CDR3 is TGTGCCAGCAGCTCGGAAGCCCCCGAGCAGTACTTC. Protein sequence: CASSSEAPEQYF.

The rearrangement joins TRBV7-9 to TRBJ2-1; D gene uncertain. This CDR3 is built from 13 residues. The V end was cut by 5 bases, the J end by 5 bases, with 10 bases between. Germline values: CDR1 SEHNR, CDR2 FQNEAQ (reference sequence). The chain's CDR3 is CASSPDTNNEQFF. The CDR3 DNA sequence: TGTGCCAGCAGCCCCGATACTAACAATGAGCAGTTCTTC.

The genes are TRBV7-9 and TRBJ1-1; TRBD1 is a possible D gene (5 bases). Germline assignment: CDR1 SEHNR and CDR2 FQNEAQ (reference sequence). The CDR3 spans 16 residues. V was clipped by 7 bases and J by 3 bases, with 21 bases between them. CDR3 loop: CASTGDLSPRDTEAFF. The CDR3 DNA follows: TGTGCCAGCACCGGGGACCTCAGCCCACGGGACACTGAAGCTTTCTTT.

The chain uses TRBV28 and TRBJ1-3; D is undetermined. The CDR3 spans 15 residues. Germline-derived CDR1 and CDR2 are MDHEN and SYDVKM. V lost 1 base to trimming and J lost 8 bases, with 15 bases between them. DNA of the CDR3: TGTGCCAGCAGTTTATTACGATTTGGGTGGCACACCATATATTTT. Amino acids: CASSLLRFGWHTIYF.

Note on this clone: Other DNA sequences of this sample code for an identical CDR3. CDR3 protein: CSVLGQAGELFF. The CDR3 DNA follows: TGCAGCGTTCTAGGACAGGCCGGGGAGCTGTTTTTT. The V gene is TRBV29-1, the J gene TRBJ2-2; TRBD1 matches at 7 bases. Germline CDR1 and CDR2: SQVTM and ANQGSEA. The J segment lost 6 bases and the V segment lost 5 bases, leaving 3 bases of the junction unmatched. The CDR3 covers 12 residues.

The chain is built from TRBV5-8 and TRBJ2-1; the D is unclear. This CDR3 region has 18 residues. Trimming cost V 1 base and J 9 bases, with 26 bases left between them. The germline V gene encodes CDR1 SGHTS and CDR2 YDEGEE. CDR3 amino acids: CASSLNYKATLNWREQFF. CDR3 nucleotide sequence: TGTGCCAGCAGCTTGAATTATAAAGCGACCTTAAACTGGCGTGAGCAGTTCTTC. Full variable domain (remainder filled in from reference TRBV5-8 and TRBJ2-1): EAGVTQSPTHLIKTRGQQATLRCSPISGHTSVYWYQQALGLGLQFLLWYDEGEERNRGNFPPRFSGRQFPNYSSELNVNALELEDSALYLCASSLNYKATLNWREQFFGPGTRLTVL.

The CDR3 region has the DNA TGTGCCAGCAGCTTAGCCTCGGACTCCACGTACGAGCAGTACTTC. It specifies CASSLASDSTYEQYF. The rearrangement links TRBV11-2 to TRBJ2-7; TRBD2 is a possible D gene (5 bases). V was shortened by 1 base and J by 4 bases, with 14 bases between the two germline ends. This CDR3 spans 15 amino acids. Germline V gene lookup returns CDR1 SGHAT and CDR2 FQNNGV.

The CDR3 sequence is CASSLGEDRETQYF. CDR3 coding DNA: TGTGCCAGCAGCCTGGGAGAGGACAGAGAGACCCAGTACTTC. The gene calls are TRBV7-9 and TRBJ2-5, with D possibly matching TRBD1 (6 bases). CDR1 is SEHNR, CDR2 FQNEAQ, per germline (reference sequence). Trimming took 5 bases from V and 4 from J, leaving 14 bases between them. CDR3 length: 14 amino acids.

This chain joins TRBV15 and TRBJ2-7; weak D call: TRBD1 (5 bases). CDR3 length: 14 residues. Per the germline V gene, CDR1 is LNHNV and CDR2 is YYDKDF (reference sequence). The ends were cut back, 4 bases at V and 2 bases at J, with 12 bases in the middle. This chain's CDR3 is CATSIAQTAYEQYF. CDR3 DNA: TGTGCCACCAGCATAGCTCAGACAGCCTACGAGCAGTACTTC.

This clone was picked up a small number of times. Other DNA sequences in the same sample also yield this CDR3. The rearrangement uses TRBV27 and TRBJ1-5, with D unclear. Germline CDR1 MNHEY, CDR2 SMNVEV (reference sequence). This CDR3 comprises 13 residues. V was trimmed by 0 bases and J by 2 bases, leaving 2 bases between them. CDR3 nucleotide sequence: TGTGCCAGCAGTTTATCGGGCAATCAGCCCCAGCATTTT. Its protein is CASSLSGNQPQHF.

This rearrangement joins TRBV29-1 to TRBJ2-2; D not resolved. The CDR3 loop spans 13 amino acids. Germline CDR1 is SQVTM and CDR2 is ANQGSEA. The CDR3 spells CSVRPPNTGELFF. CDR3 nucleotide sequence: TGCAGTGTCCGGCCGCCGAACACCGGGGAGCTGTTTTTT.

This sequence joins TRBV4-3 and TRBJ2-1, with 8 bases matching TRBD2. Trimming took 0 bases from V and 7 from J; bases not matched to a gene: 5. The CDR3 has 15 amino acids. Germline CDR1 LGHNA, CDR2 YSLEER. In DNA, the CDR3 is TGCGCCAGCAGCCAAGACCGCGGGAGGCTTAATGAGCAGTTCTTC. Translating gives CASSQDRGRLNEQFF.

The table lists this clone with a count of one. V is TRBV9 and J is TRBJ2-1; 9 nucleotides align to TRBD2. V was clipped by 4 bases and J by 4 bases; unmatched bases: 9. The CDR3 sequence is 16 residues long. Germline V gene lookup returns CDR1 SGDLS and CDR2 YYNGEE. CDR3 nucleotide sequence: TGTGCCAGCAGCTCCCCACTAGCGGGTAATTACAATGAGCAGTTCTTC. The encoded protein is CASSSPLAGNYNEQFF.

This chain joins TRBV7-9 and TRBJ1-3; D perhaps matches TRBD1 (6 bases). V gave up 6 bases and J gave up 3 bases, with 12 bases separating them. Germline lookup yields CDR1 SEHNR and CDR2 FQNEAQ (reference sequence). The CDR3 contains 14 residues. The CDR3 here is CASRPTGLGNTIYF. The DNA of the CDR3 is TGTGCCAGCAGGCCTACAGGGCTTGGAAACACCATATATTTT.